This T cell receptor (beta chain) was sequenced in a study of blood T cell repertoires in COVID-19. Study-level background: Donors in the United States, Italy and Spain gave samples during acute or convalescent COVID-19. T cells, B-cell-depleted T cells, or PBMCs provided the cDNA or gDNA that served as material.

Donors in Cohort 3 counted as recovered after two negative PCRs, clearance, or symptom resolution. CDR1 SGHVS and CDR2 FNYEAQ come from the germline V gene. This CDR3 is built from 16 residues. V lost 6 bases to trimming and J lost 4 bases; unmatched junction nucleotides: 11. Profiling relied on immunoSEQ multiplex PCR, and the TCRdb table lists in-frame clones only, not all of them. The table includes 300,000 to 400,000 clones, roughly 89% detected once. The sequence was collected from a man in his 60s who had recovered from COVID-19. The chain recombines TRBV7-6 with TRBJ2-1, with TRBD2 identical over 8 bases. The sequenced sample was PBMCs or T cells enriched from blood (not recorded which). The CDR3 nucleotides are TGTGCCAGCAGTCACACACAAGCGGGGGCGTACAATGAGCAGTTCTTC. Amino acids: CASSHTQAGAYNEQFF.